This TCR beta chain was identified in a study of T cell changes during pregnancy in multiple sclerosis. The CDR3 has 13 amino acids. The V end lost 0 bases, the J end lost 1 base, and 4 bases lay between the germline ends. Germline loops: CDR1 MNHEY, CDR2 SMNVEV (reference sequence). The repertoire was sequenced with immunoSEQ multiplex PCR; TCRdb's copy has only in-frame clones and lacks some. The table records 100,000 or so clones, around 93% of them present only once. The source material was peripheral blood, sampled after pregnancy. The V and J genes are TRBV27 and TRBJ2-7; D gene unclear. The source of this sequence is a female donor with multiple sclerosis, enrolled in a pregnancy study. The CDR3, as DNA: TGTGCCAGCAGTTTATCCGTATCCTACGAGCAGTACTTC. Residues: CASSLSVSYEQYF.